These 26 T cell receptor beta chains originate from one sample sequenced in a study of tumor-infiltrating lymphocytes in primary liver carcinoma. Extraction of RNA together with DNA used roughly 18-32 mg of unsorted bulk tissue. The input was roughly 0.5 ug total RNA; TCR beta cDNA was made from it with a constant-region primer. It was through three nested multiplex PCR rounds of slightly modified ARM-PCR that TCR beta libraries arose. The first two PCR rounds, nine to ten cycles each, used TRBV1-TRBV30 forward primers and a C-beta reverse primer. TCRdb analysed the multiplex PCR reads with MiXCR anew, one entry per CDR3 protein. This table holds some 130,000 distinct CDR3 sequences, approximately 71% found once. Sequencing used tumor-adjacent normal liver tissue. These receptor sequences come from a woman aged 55-69 years with primary liver carcinoma and hepatitis B virus infection.

For this clonotype: Its ends do not fully match the called genes, so a read error is possible. The chain is built from TRBV6-1 and TRBJ2-1; D perhaps matches TRBD2 (5 bases). The CDR3 length is 13 residues. Germline V gene sequence: CDR1 MNHNS, CDR2 SASEGT. CDR3 nucleotide sequence: TGTGCCACCAGTGAAGCGGAGGACGAGGAGCAGTTCTTC. This translates into CATSEAEDEEQFF.

Comments on this clonotype: The junction and the germline gene differ at one end; a read error may be behind it. The genes are TRBV30 and TRBJ2-2, with D possibly TRBD2 on 6 matching bases. This CDR3 contains 14 residues. Per germline, CDR1 GTSNPN and CDR2 SVGIG (reference sequence). The chain's CDR3 is CAWKGPASTGGLFF. The DNA of the CDR3 is TGTGCCTGGAAAGGCCCAGCATCCACCGGGGGGCTGTTTTTT.

As concerns this clonotype: A much larger clone is a single base away; this may be a read error. V gene TRBV28 combines with J gene TRBJ2-6, with D maybe TRBD1 (6 bases). Looked up from germline, CDR1 is MDHEN and CDR2 is SYDVKM. This CDR3 has 15 amino acids. The ends were cut back, 8 bases at V and 2 bases at J, with 13 bases in the middle. The DNA for the CDR3 is TGTGCCAGCCATTCGCCAGGGGCTGGGGCCAACGTCCTGACTTTC. As protein: CASHSPGAGANVLTF.

The rearrangement joins TRBV11-2 to TRBJ2-4, with D possibly matching TRBD1 (6 bases). The germline V gene has CDR1 SGHAT and CDR2 FQNNGV. CDR3 length: 17 residues. V gave up 2 bases and J gave up 3 bases, with 17 bases separating them. CDR3 amino acids: CASSLTATGSVKNIQYF. The CDR3 DNA sequence: TGTGCCAGCAGCTTAACGGCCACAGGGTCCGTCAAAAACATTCAGTACTTC.

About this clonotype: One end of the junction varies from germline; a read error may be responsible. The CDR3 nucleotides are TGTGCCGGCAGCCAAGAGCCCCGGAAGGGGAGTACAGATACGCAGTATTTT. This translates into CAGSQEPRKGSTDTQYF. The chain couples TRBV13 to TRBJ2-3; TRBD1 or TRBD2 may be the D gene (5 bases each). This CDR3 comprises 17 residues. Germline CDR1 PRHDT, CDR2 FYEKMQ (reference sequence).

This sequence joins TRBV19 and TRBJ1-2; D is undetermined. Trimming pared 3 bases from V and 4 bases from J, leaving 9 bases between. There are 13 residues in the CDR3. Germline CDR1 reads LNHDA; CDR2 reads SQIVND (reference sequence). CDR3 in amino acids: CASSIGDTYGYTF. The CDR3 coding sequence is TGTGCCAGTAGTATTGGGGATACCTATGGCTACACCTTC.

The rearrangement links TRBV5-5 to TRBJ2-7, with D possibly TRBD2 on 6 matching bases. With 0 bases removed from V and 2 bases from J, the gap between germline ends came to 21 bases. CDR1 SGHKS and CDR2 YYEKEE come from the germline V gene (reference sequence). The CDR3 runs 18 residues. The CDR3 region has the DNA TGTGCCAGCAGCTTGGGGAGAAGATTTCCCGGGAGCGCCTACGAGCAGTACTTC. This encodes CASSLGRRFPGSAYEQYF. Combining the CDR3 with reference TRBV5-5 and TRBJ2-7 gives the whole variable domain DAGVTQSPTHLIKTRGQQVTLRCSPISGHKSVSWYQQVLGQGPQFIFQYYEKEERGRGNFPDRFSARQFPNYSSELNVNALLLGDSALYLCASSLGRRFPGSAYEQYFGPGTRLTVT.

In this sample, this clonotype turned up a few times. This may be a read error, as it is one base from a much larger clone. The V and J genes are TRBV6-5 and TRBJ1-2, with D tentatively TRBD1 (6 bases). Germline values: CDR1 MNHEY, CDR2 SVGAGI. The CDR3 runs 15 residues. CDR3 bases: TGTGACAGCAGTCCCCCTACAGGGATTTACTATGGCTACACCTTC. It specifies CDSSPPTGIYYGYTF.

Concerning this clonotype itself: A much bigger clone sits one base away, suggesting this may be a read error. This chain connects TRBV30 to TRBJ2-2, with TRBD2 matching over 7 bases. This CDR3 has 14 residues. Germline CDR1 reads GTSNPN; CDR2 reads SVGIG (reference sequence). In nucleotides, the CDR3 is TGTGCCTGGAGTGCTAGCGGAAACACCGAGGAGCTGTTTTTT. Protein sequence: CAWSASGNTEELFF.

For this clonotype: No conserved phenylalanine or tryptophan is present at the end of the CDR3, so a read error is the likely explanation. The J gene is TRBJ1-1, the V gene TRBV6-5, with D possibly TRBD1 on 6 matching bases. The CDR3 covers 16 residues. Between the trimmed V and J ends, which lost 5 bases and 1 base, there was a span of 17 bases. Germline V gives CDR1 MNHEY, CDR2 SVGAGI. The CDR3 region is CASSIRPGHPNTEAFL. In DNA, the CDR3 is TGTGCCAGCAGTATAAGGCCGGGACATCCGAACACTGAAGCTTTCTTA.

In this sample, this clonotype turned up many times. The chain combines TRBV6-5 with TRBJ1-6; 7 bases align to TRBD1. The trim removed 5 bases at V and 5 bases at J, leaving 6 bases unmatched. CDR3 length: 15 amino acids. Germline CDR1 MNHEY, CDR2 SVGAGI. The CDR3 DNA sequence: TGTGCCAGCAGTCGGGACAGAAGCCATAATTCACCCCTCCACTTT. Protein product: CASSRDRSHNSPLHF.

This clonotype was detected ten times or more. The rearrangement links TRBV12-3 or TRBV12-4 to TRBJ2-2; 9 bases fit TRBD2. With 3 bases clipped from V and 4 bases from J, the junction kept 6 bases outside the gene matches. The CDR3 is 16 amino acids. The CDR3 sequence: CASSFHAGGATGELFF. The CDR3, as DNA: TGTGCCAGCAGTTTTCATGCGGGAGGGGCCACCGGGGAGCTGTTTTTT.

With regard to this clonotype: At one end the junction does not follow the germline gene, possibly because of a read error. J is TRBJ2-5 and V is TRBV12-3 or TRBV12-4, with TRBD2 as a possible D gene (6 bases). The CDR3 loop spans 15 amino acids. DNA of the CDR3: TGTGCCAGCTGTTTGGTTGGGACCCCACGGGAGATCCAGTACTTC. Protein sequence: CASCLVGTPREIQYF.

This clonotype was seen a single time. No conserved phenylalanine or tryptophan is present at the end of the CDR3, so a read error is the likely explanation. The rearrangement uses TRBV7-9 and TRBJ2-7; 9 bases line up with TRBD1. Germline V gene data show CDR1 as SEHNR and CDR2 as FQNEAQ (reference sequence). The CDR3 has 14 residues. The CDR3 is CAGSRQGVMDEQYL. DNA for the CDR3: TGTGCCGGCAGCCGACAGGGGGTAATGGACGAGCAGTACTTA.

With regard to this clonotype: A junction end diverges from the germline sequence, so it may reflect a read error. This sequence joins TRBV11-2 and TRBJ2-4; possibly TRBD1 for D (5 bases). The CDR3 totals 15 residues. The germline gives CDR1 SGHAT, CDR2 FQNNGV. CDR3: CGSSLASTEQNIQYF. The CDR3 DNA sequence: TGTGGCAGCAGCTTAGCCTCGACAGAGCAAAACATTCAGTACTTC.

The chain couples TRBV12-5 to TRBJ2-3; D may be TRBD1 (5 bases). The CDR3 has 13 amino acids. Germline loops: CDR1 LGHNT, CDR2 FRNRAP. Trimming took 6 bases from V and 4 from J, leaving 11 bases between them. This chain's CDR3 is CASGEQVADTQYF. The CDR3 DNA is TGTGCTAGTGGAGAACAGGTCGCAGATACGCAGTATTTT.

In regard to this clonotype: One junction end disagrees with the germline gene, perhaps due to a read error. CDR3 DNA: TGTGCCAGCAGCTCTTCAAGCGGGAGTGGCTCCCACAATGAGCAGTTCTTC. It specifies CASSSSSGSGSHNEQFF. This sequence joins TRBV7-9 and TRBJ2-1, with 8 bases lining up with TRBD2. The CDR3 has 17 residues. In germline, CDR1 is SEHNR, CDR2 FQNEAQ (reference sequence).

As concerns this clonotype: This may come from a read error, since a much larger clone is one base off. The chain combines TRBV30 with TRBJ1-1; D unresolved. The CDR3 covers 13 residues. V was trimmed by 4 bases and J by 5 bases, leaving 14 bases between them. Germline loops: CDR1 GTSNPN, CDR2 SVGIG (reference sequence). CDR3 nucleotides: TGTGCCTGGACCACATGGGAAGGTACTGAAGCTTTCTTT. Translated, it gives CAWTTWEGTEAFF.

Worth noting for this clonotype: Since no conserved phenylalanine or tryptophan closes the CDR3, a read error is the likely cause. The chain couples TRBV4-2 to TRBJ2-7; unclear D gene. This CDR3 is 15 amino acids long. Germline V CDR1 and CDR2: LGHNA, YNFKEQ. The DNA for the CDR3 is TGTGCCAACAGCCAAGTTTTGGCGGATTCCTATGAGCAGTACATC. Amino acids: CANSQVLADSYEQYI.

Note on this clonotype: This could be a read error, since a much larger clone is one nucleotide away. This sequence joins TRBV5-1 and TRBJ2-1; 14 bases map to TRBD2. Germline CDR1 is SGHRS and CDR2 is YFSETQ. This CDR3 contains 18 residues. CDR3 residues: CAGSGGRLAGGAFDEQFF. The CDR3 DNA reads TGCGCCGGCAGCGGGGGGCGACTAGCGGGAGGGGCTTTTGATGAGCAGTTCTTC.

The chain is built from TRBV6-2 or TRBV6-3 and TRBJ2-7; a weak D match, TRBD2 (5 bases). This CDR3 contains 12 residues. CDR1 is MNHEY and CDR2 is SVGEGT in the germline V gene. Trimming removed 11 bases at V and 7 bases at J, with 18 bases between. The CDR3: CASSGIPREQYF. DNA for the CDR3: TGTGCCTCCTCCGGGATCCCCCGTGAGCAGTACTTC.

The chain links TRBV6-5 to TRBJ1-6; 7 nucleotides align to TRBD1. Germline V gives CDR1 MNHEY, CDR2 SVGAGI. This CDR3 comprises 16 residues. Trimming at V came to 2 bases and at J to 19 bases, leaving 20 bases not matched to a gene. The CDR3 region is CASSYKRGLSNSLLHF. The CDR3 coding sequence is TGTGCCAGCAGTTACAAGAGGGGGCTCTCAAATTCACTCCTACACTTT.

There are many counts of this clonotype. The CDR3 coding sequence is TGCGCCAGCAGCTTGGCGCTGCGGACAGGCCCCACCGGGGAGCTGTTTTTT. It codes for CASSLALRTGPTGELFF. The chain uses TRBV5-1 and TRBJ2-2, with TRBD1 matching 7 bases. The germline V gene encodes CDR1 SGHRS and CDR2 YFSETQ. The CDR3 runs to 17 residues. With V trimmed by 0 bases and J by 4 bases, 9 bases remained unmatched.

Comments on this clonotype: Germline and junction disagree at one end, which may indicate a read error. The CDR3 is CANSYTGHTEAFF. For the CDR3, the DNA is TGTGCCAACAGTTACACCGGACATACTGAAGCTTTCTTT. The rearrangement links TRBV6-6 to TRBJ1-1, with TRBD1 as a possible D gene (5 bases). This CDR3 comprises 13 residues. Germline V gives CDR1 MNHNY, CDR2 SVGAGI (reference sequence).

This clonotype turned up a few times. V and J are TRBV12-5 and TRBJ2-2; D is possibly TRBD1 or TRBD2 (7 bases each). V was clipped by 3 bases and J by 4 bases, with 24 bases between them. Germline CDR1 and CDR2: LGHNT and FRNRAP. The CDR3 runs 19 residues. CDR3 sequence: CASGLPPIGGAGGTGELFF. CDR3 in DNA: TGTGCTAGTGGTTTACCACCCATTGGGGGGGCAGGGGGCACCGGGGAGCTGTTTTTT.

This clonotype has only a few counts. V and J are TRBV6-5 and TRBJ2-3; 8 bases are a match to TRBD2. The germline CDR1 and CDR2 sequences are MNHEY and SVGAGI. Losses at the gene ends were 7 bases for V and 5 bases for J; bases not matched to a gene: 8. The CDR3 consists of 14 residues. CDR3 region: CASNEAGAQDTQYF. The CDR3 region has the DNA TGTGCCAGCAATGAAGCGGGAGCTCAAGATACGCAGTATTTT.